This TCR beta chain was identified in a study of siplizumab effects on memory and regulatory T cells. Study-wide results and caveats: There was no confirmation of the suppressive function of proliferating Tregs from siplizumab cultures.

About this clone: What it recognizes is unknown.

The CDR3 sequence is 14 residues long. Germline CDR1 reads SGDLS; CDR2 reads YYNGEE. V was pared by 3 bases and J by 3 bases, with 10 bases between. Sequencing used immunoSEQ multiplex PCR; TCRdb keeps in-frame clones, though not all of them. The sample includes about 120,000 clones, roughly 94% of them seen just once. This receptor was obtained from a human donor in good health. V usage is TRBV9 and J usage is TRBJ2-1; D not resolved. Sequencing used non-Treg CD4+ T cells sorted from blood. The CDR3 sequence is CASSDLRSYNEQFF. CDR3 nucleotides: TGTGCCAGCAGCGATCTTAGGAGCTACAATGAGCAGTTCTTC. The complete variable domain, with remaining parts taken from reference TRBV9 and TRBJ2-1, reads DSGVTQTPKHLITATGQRVTLRCSPRSGDLSVYWYQQSLDQGLQFLIQYYNGEERAKGNILERFSAQQFPDLHSELNLSSLELGDSALYFCASSDLRSYNEQFFGPGTRLTVL.